The T cell receptor (beta chain) under discussion was sequenced for a study of blood T cell repertoires in COVID-19. About the research overall: Acute and convalescent COVID-19 specimens originated in the United States, Italy and Spain. T cells, B-cell-depleted T cells, or PBMCs supplied cDNA or gDNA.

In the authors' workflow: Amplifying reference gene primers gave estimates of nucleated cell counts. Assay used: immunoSEQ multiplex PCR; TCRdb lists only in-frame clones, some missing. V and J calls and clone size are copied from that table; D and trimming were computed from the DNA. Of around 80,000 clones listed, roughly 85% are singletons. Germline assignment: CDR1 SNHLY and CDR2 FYNNEI. The length of the CDR3 is 18 residues. Unmatched junction bases numbered 16, after V lost 5 bases and J lost 5 bases. While infection was still active, Seattle patients were enrolled and then followed longitudinally.

The source material was peripheral blood. This sequence was found in a man between 50 and 59 years old with COVID-19, enrolled during active disease. V gene TRBV2 combines with J gene TRBJ1-1; 11 bases are shared with TRBD1. The CDR3 spells CASSLDRGLLIAGTEAFF. As DNA, the CDR3 is TGTGCCAGCAGTCTGGACAGGGGGCTACTGATAGCGGGTACTGAAGCTTTCTTT.